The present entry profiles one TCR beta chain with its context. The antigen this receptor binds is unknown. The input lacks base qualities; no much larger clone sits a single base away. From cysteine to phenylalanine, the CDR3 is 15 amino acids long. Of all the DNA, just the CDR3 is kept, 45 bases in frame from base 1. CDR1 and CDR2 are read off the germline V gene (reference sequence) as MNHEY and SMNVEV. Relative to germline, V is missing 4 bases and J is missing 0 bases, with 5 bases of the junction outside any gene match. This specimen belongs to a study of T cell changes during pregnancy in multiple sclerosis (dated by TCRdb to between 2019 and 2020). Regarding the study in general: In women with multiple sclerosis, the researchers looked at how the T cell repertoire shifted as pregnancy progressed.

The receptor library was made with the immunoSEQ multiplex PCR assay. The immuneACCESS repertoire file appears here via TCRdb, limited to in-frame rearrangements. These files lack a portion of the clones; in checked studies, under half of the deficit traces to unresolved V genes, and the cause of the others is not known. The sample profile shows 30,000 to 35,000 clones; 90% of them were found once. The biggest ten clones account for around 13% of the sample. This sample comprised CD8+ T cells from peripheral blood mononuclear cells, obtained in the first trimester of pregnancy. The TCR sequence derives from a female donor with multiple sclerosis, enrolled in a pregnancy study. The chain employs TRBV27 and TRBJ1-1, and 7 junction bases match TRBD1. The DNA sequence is TGTGCCAGCAGTTCTCAGACAGGGCTGAACACTGAAGCTTTCTTT. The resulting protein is CASSSQTGLNTEAFF.